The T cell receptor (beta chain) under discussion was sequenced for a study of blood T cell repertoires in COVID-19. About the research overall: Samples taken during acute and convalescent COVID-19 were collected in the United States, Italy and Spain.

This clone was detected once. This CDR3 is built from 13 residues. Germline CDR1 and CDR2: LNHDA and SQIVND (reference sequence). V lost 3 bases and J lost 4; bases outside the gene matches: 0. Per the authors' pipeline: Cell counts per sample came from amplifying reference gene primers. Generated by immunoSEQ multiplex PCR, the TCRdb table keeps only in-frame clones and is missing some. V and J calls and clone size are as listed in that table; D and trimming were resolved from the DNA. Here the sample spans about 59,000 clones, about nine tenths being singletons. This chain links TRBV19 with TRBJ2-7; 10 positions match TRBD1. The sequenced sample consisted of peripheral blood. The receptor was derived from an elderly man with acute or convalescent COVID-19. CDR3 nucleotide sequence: TGTGCCAGTAGTATGGGACAGGGGTACGAGCAGTACTTC. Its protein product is CASSMGQGYEQYF.